One sample yielded the 2 T cell receptor beta chains listed below, sequenced in a study of OX40 agonist ivuxolimab in advanced cancers. The assay was immunoSEQ multiplex PCR, and TCRdb's table has in-frame clones only and misses some. The table has about 55,000 clones, around 88% seen once; the top ten hold roughly an eighth. This sample comprised CD4+ or CD8+ T cells sorted from blood, obtained in a trial of the OX40 agonist ivuxolimab. The origin of the receptors is an adult with an advanced solid tumor such as melanoma, head and neck, liver or kidney cancer.

The V call is TRBV2, the J call TRBJ1-1; D might be TRBD1 (6 bases). CDR1 and CDR2 from the germline V gene are SNHLY and FYNNEI. The CDR3 sequence is 16 residues long. V lost 6 bases, J lost 1 base, and 18 bases lay in between. The CDR3: CASRDDRSPRNTEAFF. CDR3 DNA: TGTGCCAGCAGAGACGACAGGAGCCCTCGGAACACTGAAGCTTTCTTT.

V gene TRBV19 combines with J gene TRBJ1-1; no firm D call. The CDR3 extends over 13 amino acids. Trimming left V 0 bases short and J 3 bases short, with 5 bases between. In germline, CDR1 is LNHDA, CDR2 SQIVND (reference sequence). For the CDR3, the DNA is TGTGCCAGTAGTATAGAAAGGGACACTGAAGCTTTCTTT. Translating it yields CASSIERDTEAFF.